These 20 T cell receptor beta chains originate from one sample sequenced in a study of cytomegalovirus exposure and HLA in healthy donors. Primers for the PCR totalled 60 Vbeta and 13 Jbeta. The protocol was immunoSEQ multiplex PCR, while the TCRdb copy is restricted to in-frame clones and leaves out a portion. In the table there are about 210,000 clones, around 82% of which are singletons. The sequencing sample was made of PBMCs. The receptor set was obtained from a man in his forties or fifties in good health and CMV-seropositive.

This clone appeared a single time. The chain is built from TRBV6-1 and TRBJ2-3, with 10 bases lining up with TRBD2. The V gene end was trimmed by 7 bases and the J gene end by 6 bases; junction bases not matched to a gene: 10. The CDR3 is made up of 15 amino acids. Germline CDR1 is MNHNS and CDR2 is SASEGT. The chain's CDR3 is CASIRFSGRTDTQYF. The CDR3, as DNA: TGTGCCAGCATACGGTTTAGCGGGAGGACGGATACGCAGTATTTT.

This clone was counted between two and nine times. The chain recombines TRBV6-5 with TRBJ2-3, with a possible D match to TRBD1 (6 bases). The CDR3 is made up of 16 amino acids. V dropped 3 bases and J dropped 2 bases, with 15 bases sitting between them. Germline values: CDR1 MNHEY, CDR2 SVGAGI. This CDR3 is CASSYGDTYYTDTQYF. CDR3 DNA: TGTGCCAGCAGTTATGGGGACACCTACTACACAGATACGCAGTATTTT.

The V and J genes are TRBV29-1 and TRBJ1-1; D uncertain. The CDR3 runs to 13 residues. Between the trimmed V and J ends, which lost 6 bases and 2 bases, there was a span of 13 bases. Germline values: CDR1 SQVTM, CDR2 ANQGSEA. CDR3 in amino acids: CSVPFGGNTEAFF. The DNA of the CDR3 is TGCAGCGTGCCCTTTGGCGGAAACACTGAAGCTTTCTTT.

The chain links TRBV29-1 to TRBJ1-2; 7 nucleotides line up with TRBD1. Germline trimming cut 2 bases from V and 8 bases from J; bases unmatched to any gene: 8. The V gene's germline CDR1 is SQVTM and CDR2 ANQGSEA. CDR3 length equals 13 residues. CDR3 sequence (DNA): TGCAGCGTTGAAAAGGGGGCGCATCAAGGCTACACCTTC. Protein: CSVEKGAHQGYTF.

The chain combines TRBV19 with TRBJ1-1; no reliable D call. Germline assignment: CDR1 LNHDA and CDR2 SQIVND (reference sequence). V dropped 4 bases and J dropped 1 base, with 13 bases sitting between them. CDR3 length: 15 residues. The CDR3 DNA reads TGTGCCAGTAGTAAAGAGGTTGGAGGGAACACTGAAGCTTTCTTT. This translates into CASSKEVGGNTEAFF. Combining the CDR3 with reference TRBV19 and TRBJ1-1 gives the whole variable domain DGGITQSPKYLFRKEGQNVTLSCEQNLNHDAMYWYRQDPGQGLRLIYYSQIVNDFQKGDIAEGYSVSREKKESFPLTVTSAQKNPTAFYLCASSKEVGGNTEAFFGQGTRLTVV.

J is TRBJ2-1 and V is TRBV5-1; 13 nucleotides align to TRBD2. The V gene's germline CDR1 is SGHRS and CDR2 YFSETQ. CDR3 size: 16 residues. J lost 10 bases, V lost 3 bases, and 10 bases had no gene match. The CDR3 bases are TGCGCCAGCAGCTGGACTAGCGGGAGCCCTTCCCGAGAGCAGTTCTTC. It encodes CASSWTSGSPSREQFF.

This clone was seen a few times. This chain links TRBV5-6 with TRBJ1-1, with TRBD1 matching 7 bases. The CDR3 loop spans 17 amino acids. The germline CDR1 and CDR2 sequences are SGHDT and YYEEEE. Trimming cost V 4 bases and J 0 bases; bases outside gene matches: 12. Here the CDR3 DNA reads TGTGCCAGCAGCCCCGGACAGGTCTCCTCCATGAACACTGAAGCTTTCTTT. It is translated as CASSPGQVSSMNTEAFF.

The gene calls are TRBV5-1 and TRBJ2-7, with D possibly TRBD2 on 6 matching bases. In germline, CDR1 is SGHRS, CDR2 YFSETQ. The CDR3 contains 15 residues. V was pared by 2 bases and J by 1 base, with 13 bases between. CDR3: CASSFGGNSSYEQYF. The CDR3 bases are TGCGCCAGCAGCTTCGGAGGGAACTCTTCCTACGAGCAGTACTTC.

The chain uses TRBV7-2 and TRBJ2-2; 7 bases agree with TRBD1. The CDR3 sequence is 14 residues long. J lost 3 bases, V lost 5 bases, and 3 bases had no gene match. CDR1 and CDR2 from the germline V gene are SGHTA and FQGNSA. As DNA, the CDR3 is TGTGCCAGCAGCCTGGGACAGTACACCGGGGAGCTGTTTTTT. Protein: CASSLGQYTGELFF.

The chain joins TRBV28 to TRBJ2-1, with 12 bases that match TRBD2. CDR1 MDHEN and CDR2 SYDVKM come from the germline V gene. This CDR3 is built from 16 residues. V was pared by 5 bases and J by 4 bases, with 6 bases of the junction left unmatched. The DNA of the CDR3 is TGTGCCAGCAGTCCAACGACTAGCGGGAGTTACAATGAGCAGTTCTTC. Translated: CASSPTTSGSYNEQFF.

The chain links TRBV10-3 to TRBJ2-1, with D perhaps matching TRBD2 (6 bases). Trimming cost V 3 bases and J 3 bases, with 15 bases left between them. The length of the CDR3 is 16 residues. In germline, CDR1 is ENHRY, CDR2 SYGVKD. The CDR3 nucleotides read TGTGCCATCAGTGAATTCTCTAGCGACCTCTACAATGAGCAGTTCTTC. It translates to CAISEFSSDLYNEQFF.

The chain employs TRBV18 and TRBJ2-4, with D possibly matching TRBD1 (6 bases). The germline CDR1 and CDR2 sequences are KGHSH and LQKENI. The CDR3 has 15 residues. The ends were cut back, 2 bases at V and 7 bases at J, with 15 bases in the middle. The CDR3 loop is CASSPGRGGLNIQYF. DNA for the CDR3: TGTGCCAGCTCACCAGGCAGGGGCGGTTTGAACATTCAGTACTTC.

This chain connects TRBV6-5 to TRBJ1-1; no firm D call. Germline CDR1 MNHEY, CDR2 SVGAGI. The CDR3 consists of 13 residues. V gave up 2 bases and J gave up 6 bases, with 10 bases separating them. Here the CDR3 reads CASSYGGFPEAFF. As DNA, the CDR3 is TGTGCCAGCAGTTACGGAGGGTTCCCTGAAGCTTTCTTT.

V and J are TRBV6-7 and TRBJ1-4; D unresolved. TRBV6-7 is classed as an ORF, of uncertain function. This CDR3 is 18 amino acids long. V gave up 2 bases and J gave up 2 bases, with 18 bases separating them. The CDR3 loop is CASSYPARGSRTNEKLFF. In DNA form, the CDR3 reads TGTGCCAGCAGTTACCCTGCGAGAGGGTCAAGGACTAATGAAAAACTGTTTTTT.

The rearrangement joins TRBV5-1 to TRBJ2-2; TRBD2 agrees at 7 bases. Germline V lookup: CDR1 SGHRS, CDR2 YFSETQ. The CDR3 loop spans 16 amino acids. The V segment lost 3 bases and the J segment 4 bases; nucleotides outside the gene matches: 9. CDR3 nucleotides: TGCGCCAGCAGCTCCCCATGGCGGGAGATCACCGGGGAGCTGTTTTTT. Its protein product is CASSSPWREITGELFF.

The rearrangement links TRBV6-6 to TRBJ2-2, with TRBD2 as a possible D gene (6 bases). V lost 5 bases and J 7 bases, leaving 14 bases between the germline ends. Germline assignment: CDR1 MNHNY and CDR2 SVGAGI (reference sequence). The CDR3 consists of 14 residues. For the CDR3, the DNA is TGTGCCAGCAGTCGGGACTTCGTGGGCGGGGAGCTGTTTTTT. Translated: CASSRDFVGGELFF.

The V call is TRBV9, the J call TRBJ2-1; 10 bases map to TRBD2. The germline V gene encodes CDR1 SGDLS and CDR2 YYNGEE. The CDR3 has 15 amino acids. V was pared by 2 bases and J by 4 bases, with 3 bases of the junction left unmatched. Written as DNA, the CDR3 is TGTGCCAGCAGCGTCTCTAGCGGGGGATACAATGAGCAGTTCTTC. Residues: CASSVSSGGYNEQFF.

The V call is TRBV7-9, the J call TRBJ2-7; 7 bases fit TRBD1. This CDR3 is 16 amino acids long. Germline loops: CDR1 SEHNR, CDR2 FQNEAQ (reference sequence). The trim removed 5 bases at V and 0 bases at J, leaving 10 bases unmatched. CDR3 DNA sequence: TGTGCCAGCAGCAATAGGACAGGATATCTCTCCTACGAGCAGTACTTC. Its protein product is CASSNRTGYLSYEQYF.

This clone has more than one count but fewer than ten. This rearrangement joins TRBV14 to TRBJ1-1; TRBD1 is a possible D gene (5 bases). The CDR3 is 14 amino acids. Germline V lookup: CDR1 SGHDN, CDR2 FVKESK. With 1 base removed from V and 4 bases from J, the gap between germline ends came to 10 bases. The CDR3 DNA reads as TGTGCCAGCAGCCAAGTTTACGGGGGCACTGAAGCTTTCTTT. Protein: CASSQVYGGTEAFF. The whole variable domain, filled in from reference TRBV14 and TRBJ1-1, reads EAGVTQFPSHSVIEKGQTVTLRCDPISGHDNLYWYRRVMGKEIKFLLHFVKESKQDESGMPNNRFLAERTGGTYSTLKVQPAELEDSGVYFCASSQVYGGTEAFFGQGTRLTVV.

As for this clone: A junction boundary mismatches the germline segment, possibly from a read error. The same CDR3 arises from other DNA sequences in this sample as well. This chain links TRBV2 with TRBJ1-4; 8 nucleotides agree with TRBD1. CDR1 is SNHLY and CDR2 is FYNNEI in the germline V gene. The CDR3 consists of 14 residues. CDR3 loop: CASILDRGNEKLFF. The CDR3 region has the DNA TGTGCCAGCATTTTAGACAGGGGAAATGAAAAACTATTTTTT.